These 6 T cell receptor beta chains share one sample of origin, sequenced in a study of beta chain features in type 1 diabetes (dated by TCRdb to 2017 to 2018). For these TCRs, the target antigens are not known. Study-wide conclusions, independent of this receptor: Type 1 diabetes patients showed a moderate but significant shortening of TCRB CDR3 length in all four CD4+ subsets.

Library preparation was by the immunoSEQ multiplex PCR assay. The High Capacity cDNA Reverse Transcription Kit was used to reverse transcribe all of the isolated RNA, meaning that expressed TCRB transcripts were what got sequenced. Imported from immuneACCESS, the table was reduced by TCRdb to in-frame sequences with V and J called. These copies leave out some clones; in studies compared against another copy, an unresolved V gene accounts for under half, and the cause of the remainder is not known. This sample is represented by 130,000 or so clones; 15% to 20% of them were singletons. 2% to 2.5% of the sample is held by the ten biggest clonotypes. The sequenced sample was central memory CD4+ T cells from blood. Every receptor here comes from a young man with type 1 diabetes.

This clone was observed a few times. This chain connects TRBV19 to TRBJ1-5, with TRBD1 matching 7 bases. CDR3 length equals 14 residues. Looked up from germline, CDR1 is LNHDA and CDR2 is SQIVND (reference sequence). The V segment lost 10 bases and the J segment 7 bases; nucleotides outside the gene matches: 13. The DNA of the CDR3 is TGTGCCACCGCACAAGGACAGGCCGGCCAGCCCCAGCATTTT. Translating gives CATAQGQAGQPQHF.

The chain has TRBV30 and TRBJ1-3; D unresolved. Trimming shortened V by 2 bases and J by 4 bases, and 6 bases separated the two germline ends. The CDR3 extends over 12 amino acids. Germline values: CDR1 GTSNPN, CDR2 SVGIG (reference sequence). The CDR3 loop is CAWSIVGNTIYF. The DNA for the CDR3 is TGTGCCTGGAGTATTGTGGGAAACACCATATATTTT. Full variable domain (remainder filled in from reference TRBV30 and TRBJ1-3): SQTIHQWPATLVQPVGSPLSLECTVEGTSNPNLYWYRQAAGRGLQLLFYSVGIGQISSEVPQNLSASRPQDRQFILSSKKLLLSDSGFYLCAWSIVGNTIYFGEGSWLTVV.

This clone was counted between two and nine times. CDR3 bases: TGTGCCAGCAGTTTAGGGACAGTCTACAATGAGCAGTTCTTC. Translated, it gives CASSLGTVYNEQFF. This chain links TRBV28 with TRBJ2-1; 7 positions agree with TRBD1. The CDR3 consists of 14 residues. Trimming removed 2 bases from V and 3 bases from J; junction bases left unmatched: 1. Germline values: CDR1 MDHEN, CDR2 SYDVKM.

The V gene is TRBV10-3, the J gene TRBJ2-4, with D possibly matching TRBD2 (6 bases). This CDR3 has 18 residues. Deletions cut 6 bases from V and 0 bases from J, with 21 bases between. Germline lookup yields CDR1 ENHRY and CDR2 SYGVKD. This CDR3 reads CAIRGLPKRLIAKNIQYF. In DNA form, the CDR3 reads TGTGCCATCAGAGGACTACCCAAAAGGCTTATAGCCAAAAACATTCAGTACTTC.

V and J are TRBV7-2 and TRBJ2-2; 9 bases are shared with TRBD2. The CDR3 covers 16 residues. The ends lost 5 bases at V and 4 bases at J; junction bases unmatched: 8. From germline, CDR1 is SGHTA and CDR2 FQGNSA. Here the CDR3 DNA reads TGTGCCAGCAGCACCCGCCTAGCGGGGCGCACCGGGGAGCTGTTTTTT. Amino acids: CASSTRLAGRTGELFF.

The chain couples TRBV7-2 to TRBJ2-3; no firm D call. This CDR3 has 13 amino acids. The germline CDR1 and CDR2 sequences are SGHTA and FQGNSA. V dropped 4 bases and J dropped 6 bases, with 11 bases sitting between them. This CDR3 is CASSSTASDTQYF. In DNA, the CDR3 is TGTGCCAGCAGCTCTACAGCATCGGATACGCAGTATTTT.